This TCR beta chain was captured by sequencing in a study of CD8 T cells in Susac syndrome. Study observations and caveats: The study's TCR sequencing and HLA analysis drew on a certain number of individuals. That number was acknowledged as relatively small.

In germline, CDR1 is DFQATT, CDR2 SNEGSKA (reference sequence). The trim removed 6 bases at V and 7 bases at J, leaving 11 bases unmatched. The CDR3 loop spans 14 amino acids. This clonotype was found once. Antigen: not known. RNA totalling about 0.45 to 1 ug underwent reverse transcription with random hexamers. TCRdb processed the immunoSEQ multiplex PCR reads anew with MiXCR; each CDR3 protein has one entry. The repertoire holds under 150,000 distinct CDR3 sequences, with approximately 96% as singletons. TEMRA cells were FACS-enriched, with CD8+ and CD4+ T cells isolated negatively. This chain connects TRBV20-1 to TRBJ2-1; 8 bases match TRBD1. The sample consisted of CD4+ T cells from PBMCs. This receptor was taken from a human donor with Susac syndrome. CDR3 sequence reads: CSARTTGVGNEQFF. The CDR3, as DNA: TGCAGTGCAAGGACGACAGGGGTCGGGAATGAGCAGTTCTTC.